There are many counts of the clone carrying this T cell receptor beta chain. The antigen is undetermined. Each CDR3 protein gets one entry after TCRdb re-called the multiplex PCR reads with MiXCR. The sample lists 250,000 or so distinct CDR3 sequences, 30% to 35% occurring once. Samples came from axillary lymph nodes draining the breast cancer. This sample was included in a study of breast tumors, draining lymph nodes, adjacent tissues. Broader study findings: Tumor T cell lymph node origin was a supported hypothesis, not proven. Tumor TCR diversity was below lymph nodes but above nontumor tissue. Tumor and nontumor repertoires were significantly more similar in luminal-like than in basal-like breast cancer. Findings are consistent with lymph node origin and intratumoral expansion of most tumor T cells.

The source of this sequence is a female donor with breast cancer. Some clones in this sample may be carry-over from other donors' samples. The source material was axillary lymph node tissue.

This CDR3 reads CASSARTGGYNEQFF. Here the CDR3 DNA reads TGTGCCAGCAGCGCTCGGACAGGGGGCTACAATGAGCAGTTCTTC. The V and J genes are TRBV7-2 and TRBJ2-1; 10 bases line up with TRBD1. The CDR3 spans 15 residues. Trimming at V came to 5 bases and at J to 3 bases, leaving 4 bases not matched to a gene. From germline, CDR1 is SGHTA and CDR2 FQGNSA.